One TCR beta chain is described in this entry. Antigen unknown. The CDR3 runs 20 residues. The germline CDR1 and CDR2 sequences are SGDLS and YYNGEE. The ends were cut back, 0 bases at V and 0 bases at J, with 22 bases in the middle. PCR amplification relied on 60 Vbeta primers (plus 13 Jbeta primers). Sequencing used immunoSEQ multiplex PCR; TCRdb keeps in-frame clones, though not all of them. The sample gives around 200,000 clones, roughly 80% of which show up once; 2.5% to 3.5% is in the top ten. The sample belongs to a study of cytomegalovirus exposure and HLA in healthy donors. Study-level background: Sequencing of roughly 180 million T cells in an earlier analysis found 90 million to 120 million unique TCR beta sequences. In terms of ancestry, the Caucasian-associated cluster contained more than 65% of the roughly 400 genotyped donors.

Study-level results: Cytomegalovirus status was reportedly diagnosed by the classifier with high sensitivity and specificity.

Sample: PBMCs. This TCR came from a female donor in good health and CMV-seronegative. The V and J genes are TRBV9 and TRBJ1-5; D might be TRBD1 (6 bases). CDR3 in amino acids: CASSVEVSGQPLISNQPQHF. In DNA form, the CDR3 reads TGTGCCAGCAGCGTAGAGGTGTCCGGACAGCCCTTAATTAGCAATCAGCCCCAGCATTTT.